The 2 T cell receptor beta chains presented below share a single source sample, sequenced in a study of blood T cell repertoires in COVID-19. Method: immunoSEQ multiplex PCR; TCRdb's copy keeps in-frame clones and lacks some. The sample lists 230,000 or so clones, approximately 83% seen once, with around 3.5% in the top ten. Source material: PBMCs or T cells enriched from blood (not recorded which). The receptors stem from a man in his fifties who had recovered from COVID-19.

The V gene is TRBV12-5, the J gene TRBJ1-3; D is ambiguous. The CDR3 consists of 16 residues. Deletions cut 5 bases from V and 4 bases from J, with 18 bases between. The germline V gene has CDR1 LGHNT and CDR2 FRNRAP. The CDR3 DNA reads as TGTGCTAGTGGTGGGAGAGCGGGTGTGTTGGGAAACACCATATATTTT. As protein: CASGGRAGVLGNTIYF.

The chain combines TRBV11-2 with TRBJ2-2; 8 bases agree with TRBD1. Germline trimming cut 1 base from V and 4 bases from J; bases unmatched to any gene: 5. The germline gives CDR1 SGHAT, CDR2 FQNNGV. The CDR3 has 16 amino acids. In nucleotides, the CDR3 is TGTGCCAGCAGCTTAGCGGGGACAGGCCCCACCGGGGAGCTGTTTTTT. The encoded protein is CASSLAGTGPTGELFF.